Presented here are 14 T cell receptor beta chains from one specimen sequenced in a study of blood T cell repertoires in COVID-19. Data came from immunoSEQ multiplex PCR; TCRdb stores just in-frame clones and leaves some out. The data contain approximately 250,000 clones, approximately 86% of them singletons. The sequencing input was peripheral blood. The source of these receptors is a woman aged 55-75 years who had recovered from COVID-19.

The genes are TRBV6-5 and TRBJ1-3, with D possibly TRBD1 on 6 matching bases. The length of the CDR3 is 14 residues. Germline CDR1 and CDR2: MNHEY and SVGAGI. V was trimmed by 6 bases and J by 3 bases, leaving 12 bases between them. As DNA, the CDR3 is TGTGCCAGCAGCCCCGACAGGCATGGAAACACCATATATTTT. Its protein is CASSPDRHGNTIYF.

The CDR3 protein is CASSITGREQYF. The CDR3 nucleotides read TGTGCCAGCAGTATCACAGGACGGGAGCAGTACTTC. The chain recombines TRBV28 with TRBJ2-7, with TRBD1 as a possible D gene (5 bases). V lost 5 bases and J 7 bases, leaving 12 bases between the germline ends. Germline assignment: CDR1 MDHEN and CDR2 SYDVKM. This CDR3 has 12 residues.

This rearrangement joins TRBV3-1 (or the pseudogene TRBV3-2) to TRBJ1-2; D not certain. Germline V gene data show CDR1 as LGHDT and CDR2 as YNNKEL (reference sequence). V gave up 0 bases and J gave up 7 bases, with 3 bases separating them. The CDR3 has 11 residues. This CDR3 is CASSQDIGYTF. The DNA for the CDR3 is TGTGCCAGCAGCCAAGACATTGGCTACACCTTC.

The gene calls are TRBV28 and TRBJ1-3; 8 bases fit TRBD1. V was clipped by 1 base and J by 4 bases; unmatched bases: 15. CDR1 MDHEN and CDR2 SYDVKM come from the germline V gene. There are 19 residues in the CDR3. CDR3 DNA sequence: TGTGCCAGCAGTTTATTCTTTGGGGCAGGGGGCGCGGTAGGAAACACCATATATTTT. It encodes CASSLFFGAGGAVGNTIYF. The whole variable domain, filled in from reference TRBV28 and TRBJ1-3, reads DVKVTQSSRYLVKRTGEKVFLECVQDMDHENMFWYRQDPGLGLRLIYFSYDVKMKEKGDIPEGYSVSREKKERFSLILESASTNQTSMYLCASSLFFGAGGAVGNTIYFGEGSWLTVV.

The chain employs TRBV27 and TRBJ2-1, with 9 bases identical to TRBD2. V trimming: 7 bases; J trimming: 3 bases; junction bases outside the gene matches: 7. This CDR3 is built from 15 residues. Germline V gene lookup returns CDR1 MNHEY and CDR2 SMNVEV (reference sequence). This CDR3 is CASNPGLANYNEQFF. In nucleotides, the CDR3 is TGTGCCAGCAACCCCGGACTAGCGAACTACAATGAGCAGTTCTTC.

This clone was observed at least ten times. The chain joins TRBV5-1 to TRBJ2-3; 12 bases fit TRBD1. V shed 5 bases, J shed 4 bases, and the junction held 5 bases outside the gene matches. Germline CDR1 reads SGHRS; CDR2 reads YFSETQ. The CDR3 runs to 15 residues. The CDR3, as DNA: TGCGCCAGCAGATCCGGGACAGGGGGCCCAGATACGCAGTATTTT. This encodes CASRSGTGGPDTQYF.

The V gene is TRBV28, the J gene TRBJ2-2; D unclear. There are 11 residues in the CDR3. Germline CDR1 and CDR2: MDHEN and SYDVKM. V lost 6 bases and J lost 6, with 5 bases in between. The CDR3: CASRAAGELFF. DNA of the CDR3: TGTGCCAGCAGGGCCGCCGGGGAGCTGTTTTTT.

V is TRBV6-5 and J is TRBJ1-3, with 7 positions matching TRBD1. Germline values: CDR1 MNHEY, CDR2 SVGAGI. This CDR3 spans 15 amino acids. V was pared by 4 bases and J by 0 bases, with 3 bases of the junction left unmatched. The CDR3, as DNA: TGTGCCAGCAGTTTGACAGGGAGCTCTGGAAACACCATATATTTT. Its protein is CASSLTGSSGNTIYF.

CDR3 protein: CAISVAGFPEAFF. CDR3 nucleotide sequence: TGTGCCATCAGTGTTGCAGGGTTCCCTGAAGCTTTCTTT. This chain uses TRBV10-3 with TRBJ1-1; D might be TRBD1 (5 bases). Per the germline V gene, CDR1 is ENHRY and CDR2 is SYGVKD. V was shortened by 4 bases and J by 6 bases, with 12 bases between the two germline ends. The CDR3 length is 13 residues.

V is TRBV4-3 and J is TRBJ2-3, with 7 bases lining up with TRBD2. This CDR3 is 17 amino acids long. With V trimmed by 0 bases and J by 0 bases, 6 bases remained unmatched. Germline V gene data show CDR1 as LGHNA and CDR2 as YSLEER. The CDR3 loop is CASSQEVGGVSTDTQYF. The CDR3 coding sequence is TGCGCCAGCAGCCAAGAAGTTGGGGGGGTTAGCACAGATACGCAGTATTTT.

The genes are TRBV9 and TRBJ2-4; 7 bases fit TRBD1. V shed 4 bases and J 5 bases; nucleotides not matched to a gene: 6. This CDR3 is 14 amino acids long. Germline-derived CDR1 and CDR2 are SGDLS and YYNGEE. CDR3 nucleotide sequence: TGTGCCAGCAGCTCCCGGACAGGAGAAAACATTCAGTACTTC. It yields the protein CASSSRTGENIQYF.

The chain is built from TRBV5-1 and TRBJ2-2, with a weak D call TRBD1 (7 bases). Between the trimmed V and J ends, which lost 7 bases and 4 bases, there was a span of 17 bases. The germline V gene has CDR1 SGHRS and CDR2 YFSETQ. The length of the CDR3 is 15 residues. The CDR3 DNA reads TGCGCCAGCGCGGGACAGCCGCGAGGCACCGGGGAGCTGTTTTTT. Its protein is CASAGQPRGTGELFF.

This chain connects TRBV3-1 (or the pseudogene TRBV3-2) to TRBJ2-2, with TRBD1 matching 12 bases. The length of the CDR3 is 16 residues. Per the germline V gene, CDR1 is LGHDT and CDR2 is YNNKEL (reference sequence). V was pared by 2 bases and J by 12 bases, with 10 bases of the junction left unmatched. CDR3 in amino acids: CASSQLRGTGGGKLFF. In DNA form, the CDR3 reads TGTGCCAGCAGCCAATTGAGGGGGACAGGGGGCGGCAAGCTGTTTTTT.

The chain has TRBV12-5 and TRBJ2-7, with 9 bases that match TRBD1. Germline V gene sequence: CDR1 LGHNT, CDR2 FRNRAP. This CDR3 is 13 amino acids long. V shed 4 bases, J shed 3 bases, and the junction held 1 base outside the gene matches. CDR3 sequence reads: CASGWGQGYEQYF. The CDR3 DNA reads as TGTGCTAGTGGTTGGGGACAGGGCTACGAGCAGTACTTC. The full variable domain, with the rest looked up from reference TRBV12-5 and TRBJ2-7, is DARVTQTPRHKVTEMGQEVTMRCQPILGHNTVFWYRQTMMQGLELLAYFRNRAPLDDSGMPKDRFSAEMPDATLATLKIQPSEPRDSAVYFCASGWGQGYEQYFGPGTRLTVT.